This TCR beta chain comes out of a study of cytomegalovirus exposure and HLA in healthy donors. CDR3 size: 17 residues. V lost 4 bases, J lost 3 bases, and 19 bases lay in between. CDR1 LNHNV and CDR2 YYDKDF come from the germline V gene (reference sequence). This clone was recorded a few times. Its target is not known. Amplification used 60 Vbeta primers and 13 Jbeta primers. Libraries were prepared by immunoSEQ multiplex PCR; TCRdb keeps only in-frame clonotypes and omits some of them. This sample yields around 140,000 clones, of which approximately 80% are seen a single time; roughly 4.2% belongs to the top ten. Overall study results and limits: Clonal expansion was found to be greater in HLA-associated TCR beta chains than in equally common others in a later analysis.

As for the donors, each was a healthy bone marrow donor. Donors were nominally healthy when sampled, though unrecorded immune exposures were likely. This rearrangement joins TRBV15 to TRBJ2-4, with D possibly matching TRBD2 (6 bases). This sequence was found in a male donor in good health and CMV-seronegative. Sequencing used PBMCs. CDR3 loop: CATSTSRFGEVKNIQYF. The CDR3, as DNA: TGTGCCACCAGCACGAGTAGGTTTGGGGAGGTCAAAAACATTCAGTACTTC.